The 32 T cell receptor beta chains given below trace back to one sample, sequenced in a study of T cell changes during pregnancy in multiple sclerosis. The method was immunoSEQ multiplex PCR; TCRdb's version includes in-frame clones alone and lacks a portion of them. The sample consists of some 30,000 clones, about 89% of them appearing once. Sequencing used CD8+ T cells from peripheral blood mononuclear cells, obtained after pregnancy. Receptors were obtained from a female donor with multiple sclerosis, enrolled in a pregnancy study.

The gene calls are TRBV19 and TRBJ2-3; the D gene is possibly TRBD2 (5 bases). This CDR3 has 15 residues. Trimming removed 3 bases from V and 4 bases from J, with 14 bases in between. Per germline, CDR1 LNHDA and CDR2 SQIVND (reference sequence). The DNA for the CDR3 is TGTGCCAGTAGTATGACTCCGACCGGGGCAGATACGCAGTATTTT. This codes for CASSMTPTGADTQYF. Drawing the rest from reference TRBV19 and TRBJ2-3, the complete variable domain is DGGITQSPKYLFRKEGQNVTLSCEQNLNHDAMYWYRQDPGQGLRLIYYSQIVNDFQKGDIAEGYSVSREKKESFPLTVTSAQKNPTAFYLCASSMTPTGADTQYFGPGTRLTVL.

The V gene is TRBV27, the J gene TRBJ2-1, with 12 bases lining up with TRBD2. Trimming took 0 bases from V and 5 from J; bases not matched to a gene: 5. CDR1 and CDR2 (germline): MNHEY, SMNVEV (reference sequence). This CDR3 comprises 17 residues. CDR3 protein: CASSLSIGLAGHNEQFF. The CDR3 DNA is TGTGCCAGCAGTTTATCGATCGGACTAGCGGGACACAATGAGCAGTTCTTC.

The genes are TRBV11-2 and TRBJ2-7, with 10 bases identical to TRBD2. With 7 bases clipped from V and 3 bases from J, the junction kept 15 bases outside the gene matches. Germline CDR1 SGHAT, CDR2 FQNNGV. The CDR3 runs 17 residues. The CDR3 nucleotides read TGTGCCAGCAACAACCCGTCAGCGGGAGGGAAAAGCTACGAGCAGTACTTC. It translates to CASNNPSAGGKSYEQYF.

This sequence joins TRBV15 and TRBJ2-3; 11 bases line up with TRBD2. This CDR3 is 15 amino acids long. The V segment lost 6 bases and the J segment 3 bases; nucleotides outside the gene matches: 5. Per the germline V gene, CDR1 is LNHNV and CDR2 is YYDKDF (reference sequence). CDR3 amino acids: CATSVTSGTTDTQYF. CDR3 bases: TGTGCCACCAGTGTGACTAGCGGGACTACAGATACGCAGTATTTT.

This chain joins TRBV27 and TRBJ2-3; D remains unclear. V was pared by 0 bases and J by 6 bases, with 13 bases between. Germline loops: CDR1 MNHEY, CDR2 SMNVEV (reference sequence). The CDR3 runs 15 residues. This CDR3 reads CASSLSTPVGDTQYF. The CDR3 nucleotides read TGTGCCAGCAGTTTATCGACACCTGTTGGGGATACGCAGTATTTT.

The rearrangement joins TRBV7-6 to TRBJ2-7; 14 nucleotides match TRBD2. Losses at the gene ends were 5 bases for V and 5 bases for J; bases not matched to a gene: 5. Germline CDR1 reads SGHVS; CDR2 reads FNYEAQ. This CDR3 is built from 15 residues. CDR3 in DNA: TGTGCCAGCAGCACGGGACTAGCGGGAGAGAACGAGCAGTACTTC. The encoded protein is CASSTGLAGENEQYF.

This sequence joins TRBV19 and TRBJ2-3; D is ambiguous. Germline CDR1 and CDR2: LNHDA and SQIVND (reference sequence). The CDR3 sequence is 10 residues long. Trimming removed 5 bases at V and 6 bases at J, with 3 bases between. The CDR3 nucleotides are TGTGCCAGTAGTGCGGATACGCAGTATTTT. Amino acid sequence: CASSADTQYF.

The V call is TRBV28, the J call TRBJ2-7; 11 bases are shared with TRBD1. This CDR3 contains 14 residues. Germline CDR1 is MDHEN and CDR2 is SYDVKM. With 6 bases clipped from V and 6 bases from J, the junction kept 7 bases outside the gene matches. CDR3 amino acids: CASSLDRGPGEQYF. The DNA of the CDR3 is TGTGCCAGCAGCCTGGACAGGGGGCCTGGCGAGCAGTACTTC.

CDR3 region: CASSSTGGEKLFF. The CDR3 coding sequence is TGTGCCAGCAGCTCAACAGGGGGTGAAAAACTGTTTTTT. V usage is TRBV5-6 and J usage is TRBJ1-4; 8 bases match TRBD1. Germline V CDR1 and CDR2: SGHDT, YYEEEE. This CDR3 spans 13 amino acids. V lost 3 bases and J lost 7; bases outside the gene matches: 2. Using reference TRBV5-6 and TRBJ1-4 for the parts outside the CDR3, the full variable domain is DAGVTQSPTHLIKTRGQQVTLRCSPKSGHDTVSWYQQALGQGPQFIFQYYEEEERQRGNFPDRFSGHQFPNYSSELNVNALLLGDSALYLCASSSTGGEKLFFGSGTQLSVL.

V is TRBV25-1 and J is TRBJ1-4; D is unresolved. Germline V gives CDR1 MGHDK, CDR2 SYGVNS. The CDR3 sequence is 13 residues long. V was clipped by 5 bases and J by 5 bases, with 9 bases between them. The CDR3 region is CASSPGGNEKLFF. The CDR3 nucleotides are TGTGCCAGCAGTCCGGGCGGGAATGAAAAACTGTTTTTT.

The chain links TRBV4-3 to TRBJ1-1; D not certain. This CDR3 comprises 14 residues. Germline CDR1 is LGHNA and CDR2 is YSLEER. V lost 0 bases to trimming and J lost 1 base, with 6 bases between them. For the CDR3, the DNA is TGCGCCAGCAGCCAAGAGGCCAAGAACACTGAAGCTTTCTTT. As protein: CASSQEAKNTEAFF.

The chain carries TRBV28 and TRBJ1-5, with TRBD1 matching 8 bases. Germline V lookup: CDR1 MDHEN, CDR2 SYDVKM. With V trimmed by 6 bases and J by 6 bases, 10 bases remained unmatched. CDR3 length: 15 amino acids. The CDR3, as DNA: TGTGCCAGCAGCCCCTGGGGACAGGACAGTCAGCCCCAGCATTTT. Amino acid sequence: CASSPWGQDSQPQHF.

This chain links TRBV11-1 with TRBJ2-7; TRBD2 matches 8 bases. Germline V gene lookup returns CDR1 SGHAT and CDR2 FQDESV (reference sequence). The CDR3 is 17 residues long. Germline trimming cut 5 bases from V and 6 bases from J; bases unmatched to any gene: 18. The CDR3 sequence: CASSHIRVAGYNGEQYF. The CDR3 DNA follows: TGTGCCAGCAGCCATATCCGAGTAGCGGGATATAACGGCGAGCAGTACTTC.

This CDR3 is CASSLGTGAGELFF. Written as DNA, the CDR3 is TGTGCCAGCAGTTTAGGGACAGGGGCTGGGGAGCTGTTTTTT. The chain uses TRBV27 and TRBJ2-2; TRBD1 matches 10 bases. This CDR3 has 14 amino acids. Germline assignment: CDR1 MNHEY and CDR2 SMNVEV (reference sequence). The J segment lost 8 bases and the V segment lost 2 bases, leaving 2 bases of the junction unmatched.

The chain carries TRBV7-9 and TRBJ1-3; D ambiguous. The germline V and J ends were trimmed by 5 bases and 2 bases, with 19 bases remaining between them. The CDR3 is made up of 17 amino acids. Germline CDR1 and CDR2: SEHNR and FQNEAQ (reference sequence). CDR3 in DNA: TGTGCCAGCAGCGGCCCCCAACCGCAACGCCCTGGAAACACCATATATTTT. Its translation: CASSGPQPQRPGNTIYF.

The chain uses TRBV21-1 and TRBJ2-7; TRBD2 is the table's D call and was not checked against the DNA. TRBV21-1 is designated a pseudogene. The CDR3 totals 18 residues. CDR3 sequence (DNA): TGTGCCAGCAGCACCACGGCCCCTGAAGGACTAGGCCCTTACGAGCAGTACTTC. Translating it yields CASSTTAPEGLGPYEQYF.

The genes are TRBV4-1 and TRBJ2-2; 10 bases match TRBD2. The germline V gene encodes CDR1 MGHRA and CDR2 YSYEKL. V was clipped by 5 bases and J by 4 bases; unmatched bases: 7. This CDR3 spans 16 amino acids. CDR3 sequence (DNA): TGCGCCAGCAGCGCCCGTGAGCGGGAGGGCACCGGGGAGCTGTTTTTT. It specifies CASSAREREGTGELFF.

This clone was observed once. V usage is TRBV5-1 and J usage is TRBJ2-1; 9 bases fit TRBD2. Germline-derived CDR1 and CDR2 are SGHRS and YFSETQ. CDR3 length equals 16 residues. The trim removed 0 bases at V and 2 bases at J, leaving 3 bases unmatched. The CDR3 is CASSLAPSGTYNEQFF. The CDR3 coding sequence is TGCGCCAGCAGCTTGGCGCCTAGCGGGACCTACAATGAGCAGTTCTTC.

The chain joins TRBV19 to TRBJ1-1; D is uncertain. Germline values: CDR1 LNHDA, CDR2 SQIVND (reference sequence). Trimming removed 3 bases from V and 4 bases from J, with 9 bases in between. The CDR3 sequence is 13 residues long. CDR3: CASSMDWVTEAFF. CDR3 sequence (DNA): TGTGCCAGTAGTATGGACTGGGTCACTGAAGCTTTCTTT.

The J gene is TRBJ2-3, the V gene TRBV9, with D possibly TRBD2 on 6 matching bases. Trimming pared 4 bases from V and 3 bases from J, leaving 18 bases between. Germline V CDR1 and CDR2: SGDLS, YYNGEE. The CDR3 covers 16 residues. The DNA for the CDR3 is TGTGCCAGCAGCTCCCGGGGGACGGGAGCTACAGATACGCAGTATTTT. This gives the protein CASSSRGTGATDTQYF.

The CDR3 here is CASSVEGTGLDYGYTF. The CDR3, as DNA: TGTGCCAGCAGCGTAGAAGGGACAGGGTTAGACTATGGCTACACCTTC. V gene TRBV9 combines with J gene TRBJ1-2, with 9 nucleotides matching TRBD1. This CDR3 has 16 residues. The V gene's germline CDR1 is SGDLS and CDR2 YYNGEE. The trim removed 0 bases at V and 3 bases at J, leaving 6 bases unmatched.

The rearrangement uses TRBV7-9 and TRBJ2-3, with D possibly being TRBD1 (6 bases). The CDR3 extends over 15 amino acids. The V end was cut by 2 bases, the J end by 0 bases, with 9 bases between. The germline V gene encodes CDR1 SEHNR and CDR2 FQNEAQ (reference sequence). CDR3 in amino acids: CASSLPTGSTDTQYF. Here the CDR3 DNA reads TGTGCCAGCAGCTTACCGACAGGAAGCACAGATACGCAGTATTTT.

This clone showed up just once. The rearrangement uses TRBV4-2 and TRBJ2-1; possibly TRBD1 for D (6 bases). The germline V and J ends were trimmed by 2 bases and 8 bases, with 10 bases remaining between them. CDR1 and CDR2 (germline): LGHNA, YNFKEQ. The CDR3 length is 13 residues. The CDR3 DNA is TGTGCCAGCAGCCAATCACAGGGTTATGAGCAGTTCTTC. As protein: CASSQSQGYEQFF.

The CDR3 DNA is TGCGCCAGCAGCCAAGATCCGGGTTTCAATGAGCAGTTCTTC. Translating gives CASSQDPGFNEQFF. J is TRBJ2-1 and V is TRBV4-1; D is unclear. CDR3 length: 14 amino acids. With 0 bases removed from V and 6 bases from J, the gap between germline ends came to 9 bases. Germline assignment: CDR1 MGHRA and CDR2 YSYEKL.

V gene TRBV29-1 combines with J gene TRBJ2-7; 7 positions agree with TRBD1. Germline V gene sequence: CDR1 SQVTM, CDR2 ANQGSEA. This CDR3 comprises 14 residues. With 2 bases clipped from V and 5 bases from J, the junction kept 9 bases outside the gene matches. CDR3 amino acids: CSVEYEQGIDEQYF. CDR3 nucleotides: TGCAGCGTTGAATACGAACAGGGGATCGACGAGCAGTACTTC.

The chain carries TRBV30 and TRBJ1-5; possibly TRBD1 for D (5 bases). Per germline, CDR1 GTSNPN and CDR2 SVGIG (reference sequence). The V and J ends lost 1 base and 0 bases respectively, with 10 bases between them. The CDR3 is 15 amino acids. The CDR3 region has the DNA TGTGCCTGGAGTGCCCAGGGAAATAGCAATCAGCCCCAGCATTTT. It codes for CAWSAQGNSNQPQHF.

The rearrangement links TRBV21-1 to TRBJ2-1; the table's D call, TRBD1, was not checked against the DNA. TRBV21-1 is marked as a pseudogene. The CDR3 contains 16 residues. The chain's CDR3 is CASSLVRDRGSNEQFF. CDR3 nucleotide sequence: TGTGCCAGCAGCCTCGTGCGGGACAGGGGAAGCAATGAGCAGTTCTTC.

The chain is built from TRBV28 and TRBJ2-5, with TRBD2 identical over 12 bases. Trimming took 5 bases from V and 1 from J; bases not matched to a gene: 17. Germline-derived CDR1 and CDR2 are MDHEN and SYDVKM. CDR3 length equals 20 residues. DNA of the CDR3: TGTGCCAGCAGTGGCCGACTAGCGGGAGCGGTGGTTGCATTCCAAGAGACCCAGTACTTC. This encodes CASSGRLAGAVVAFQETQYF.

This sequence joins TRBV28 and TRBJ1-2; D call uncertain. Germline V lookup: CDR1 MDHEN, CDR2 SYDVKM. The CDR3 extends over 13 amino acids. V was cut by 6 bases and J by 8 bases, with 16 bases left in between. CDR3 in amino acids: CASSRPGKGGYTF. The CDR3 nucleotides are TGTGCCAGCAGCCGACCCGGGAAGGGAGGCTACACCTTC.

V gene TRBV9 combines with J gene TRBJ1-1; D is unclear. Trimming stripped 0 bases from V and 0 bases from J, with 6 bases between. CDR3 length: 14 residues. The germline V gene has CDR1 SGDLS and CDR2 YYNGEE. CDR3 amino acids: CASSVEAVNTEAFF. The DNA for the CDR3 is TGTGCCAGCAGCGTAGAAGCTGTGAACACTGAAGCTTTCTTT.

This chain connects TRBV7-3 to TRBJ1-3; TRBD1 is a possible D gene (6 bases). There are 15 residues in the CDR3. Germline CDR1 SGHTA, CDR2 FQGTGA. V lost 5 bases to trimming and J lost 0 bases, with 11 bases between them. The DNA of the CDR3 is TGTGCCAGCAGCCAGGACAGCACCTCTGGAAACACCATATATTTT. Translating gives CASSQDSTSGNTIYF.

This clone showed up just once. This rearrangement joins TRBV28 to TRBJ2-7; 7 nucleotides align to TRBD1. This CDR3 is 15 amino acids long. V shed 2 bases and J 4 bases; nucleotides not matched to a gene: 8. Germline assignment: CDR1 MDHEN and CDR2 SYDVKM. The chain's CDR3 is CASSLHDRASYEQYF. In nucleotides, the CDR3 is TGTGCCAGCAGTTTACATGACAGGGCGTCGTACGAGCAGTACTTC.